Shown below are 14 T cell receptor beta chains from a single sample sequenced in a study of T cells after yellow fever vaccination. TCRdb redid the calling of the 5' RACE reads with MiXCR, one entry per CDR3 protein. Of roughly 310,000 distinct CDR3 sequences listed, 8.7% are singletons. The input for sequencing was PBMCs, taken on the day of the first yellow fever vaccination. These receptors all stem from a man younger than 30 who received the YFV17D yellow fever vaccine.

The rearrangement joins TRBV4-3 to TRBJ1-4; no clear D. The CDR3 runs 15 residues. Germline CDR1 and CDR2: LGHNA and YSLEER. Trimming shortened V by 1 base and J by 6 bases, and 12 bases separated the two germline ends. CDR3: CASSQAAAMDEKLFF. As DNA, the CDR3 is TGCGCCAGCAGCCAAGCGGCAGCGATGGATGAAAAACTGTTTTTT.

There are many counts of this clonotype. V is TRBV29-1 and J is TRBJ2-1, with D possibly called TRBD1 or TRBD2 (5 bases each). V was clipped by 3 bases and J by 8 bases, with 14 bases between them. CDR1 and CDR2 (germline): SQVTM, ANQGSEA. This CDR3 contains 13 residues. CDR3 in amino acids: CSVDRGQGDEQFF. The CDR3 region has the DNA TGCAGCGTTGACAGAGGGCAGGGCGATGAGCAGTTCTTC.

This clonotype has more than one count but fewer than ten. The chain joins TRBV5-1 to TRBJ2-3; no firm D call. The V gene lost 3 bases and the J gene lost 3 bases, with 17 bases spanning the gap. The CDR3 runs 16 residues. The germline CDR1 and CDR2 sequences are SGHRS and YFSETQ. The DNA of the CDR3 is TGCGCCAGCAGCTCCTACTTCTCAGGCCTAACAGATACGCAGTATTTT. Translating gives CASSSYFSGLTDTQYF.

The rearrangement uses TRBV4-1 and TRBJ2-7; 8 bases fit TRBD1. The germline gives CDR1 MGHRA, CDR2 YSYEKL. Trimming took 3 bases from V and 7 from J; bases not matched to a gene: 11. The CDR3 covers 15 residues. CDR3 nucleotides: TGCGCCAGCAGCCAGCCAGGGACAGGCACTAAAGAGCAGTACTTC. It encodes CASSQPGTGTKEQYF.

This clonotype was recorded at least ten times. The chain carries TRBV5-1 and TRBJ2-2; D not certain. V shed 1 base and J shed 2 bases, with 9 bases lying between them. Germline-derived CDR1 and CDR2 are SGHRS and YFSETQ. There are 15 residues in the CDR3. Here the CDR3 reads CASSLKAVNTGELFF. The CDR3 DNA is TGCGCCAGCAGCTTGAAGGCGGTTAACACCGGGGAGCTGTTTTTT.

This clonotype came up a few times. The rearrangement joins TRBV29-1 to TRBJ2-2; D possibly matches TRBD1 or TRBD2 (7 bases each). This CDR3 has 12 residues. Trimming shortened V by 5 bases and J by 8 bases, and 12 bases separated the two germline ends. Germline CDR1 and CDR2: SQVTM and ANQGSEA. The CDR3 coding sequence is TGCAGCGTTACAGGGGAGGGTGGGGAGCTGTTTTTT. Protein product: CSVTGEGGELFF.

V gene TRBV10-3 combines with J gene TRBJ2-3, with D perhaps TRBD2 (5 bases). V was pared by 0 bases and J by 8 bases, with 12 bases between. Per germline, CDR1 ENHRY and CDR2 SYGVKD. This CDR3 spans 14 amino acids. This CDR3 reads CAISESTRESTQYF. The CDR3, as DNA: TGTGCCATCAGTGAGTCAACAAGGGAGAGTACGCAGTATTTT.

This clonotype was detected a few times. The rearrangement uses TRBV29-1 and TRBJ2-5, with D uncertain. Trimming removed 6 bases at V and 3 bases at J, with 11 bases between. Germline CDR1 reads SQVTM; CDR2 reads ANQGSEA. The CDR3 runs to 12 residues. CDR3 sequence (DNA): TGCAGCGTCAAGGTCGCCGAAGAGACCCAGTACTTC. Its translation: CSVKVAEETQYF.

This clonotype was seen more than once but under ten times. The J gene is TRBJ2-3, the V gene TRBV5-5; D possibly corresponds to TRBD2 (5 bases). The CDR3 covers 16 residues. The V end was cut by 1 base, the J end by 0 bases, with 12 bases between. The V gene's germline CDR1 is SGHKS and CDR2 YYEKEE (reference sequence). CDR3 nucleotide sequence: TGTGCCAGCAGCTTGCCCCGGGGATCTAGCACAGATACGCAGTATTTT. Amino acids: CASSLPRGSSTDTQYF.

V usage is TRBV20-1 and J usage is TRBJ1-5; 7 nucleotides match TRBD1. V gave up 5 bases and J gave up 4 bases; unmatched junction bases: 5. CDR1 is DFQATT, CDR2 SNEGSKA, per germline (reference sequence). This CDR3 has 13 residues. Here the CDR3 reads CSASGTENQPQHF. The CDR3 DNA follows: TGCAGTGCTTCCGGGACAGAGAATCAGCCCCAGCATTTT.

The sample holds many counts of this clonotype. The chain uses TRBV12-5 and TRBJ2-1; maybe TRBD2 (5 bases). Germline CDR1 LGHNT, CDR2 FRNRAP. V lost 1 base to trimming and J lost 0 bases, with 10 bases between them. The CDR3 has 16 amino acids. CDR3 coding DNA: TGTGCTAGTGGTTTGGCCGTTACTAGCTCCTACAATGAGCAGTTCTTC. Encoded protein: CASGLAVTSSYNEQFF.

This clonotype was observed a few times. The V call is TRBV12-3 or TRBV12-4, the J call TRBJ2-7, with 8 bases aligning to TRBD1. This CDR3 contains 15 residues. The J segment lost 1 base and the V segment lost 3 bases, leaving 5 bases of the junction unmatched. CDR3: CASSFGGQGSYEQYF. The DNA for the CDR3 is TGTGCCAGCAGTTTTGGCGGACAGGGTTCCTACGAGCAGTACTTC.

The CDR3 coding sequence is TGTGCCAGCTCACCCCCGGGACTAGCGGGAGGACAAGAGACCCAGTACTTC. It encodes CASSPPGLAGGQETQYF. J is TRBJ2-5 and V is TRBV18; 15 nucleotides agree with TRBD2. Germline V gene sequence: CDR1 KGHSH, CDR2 LQKENI. J lost 2 bases, V lost 3 bases, and 4 bases had no gene match. CDR3 length: 17 residues.

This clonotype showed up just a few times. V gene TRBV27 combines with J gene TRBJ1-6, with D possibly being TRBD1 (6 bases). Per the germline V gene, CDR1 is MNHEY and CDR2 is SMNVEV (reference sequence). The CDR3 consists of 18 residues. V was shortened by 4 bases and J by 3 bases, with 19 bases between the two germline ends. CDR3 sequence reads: CASSSSPSQGFYNSPLHF. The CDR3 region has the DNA TGTGCCAGCAGTTCCTCTCCATCCCAGGGGTTCTATAATTCACCCCTCCACTTT.